This TCR beta chain was retrieved from a study of shared clonotypes between healthy human individuals. Sequenced by immunoSEQ multiplex PCR; TCRdb stores in-frame clones only, minus some. The sample consists of about 2.3 million clones, about 90% of them appearing once. The study separated CD4+ cells into CD45RA+ naive and CD45RA-negative memory subsets. The specimen sequenced was naive CD4+ T cells from PBMCs. Described subset: CD45RA+ positively selected. The origin of this receptor is a man aged 18 to 30 in good health. Some clones in this sample may be carry-over from other donors' samples.

This CDR3 is CASSEDFGGDQPQHF. The CDR3 bases are TGTGCCAGCAGTGAAGATTTCGGGGGTGATCAGCCCCAGCATTTT. The chain carries TRBV2 and TRBJ1-5; D possibly corresponds to TRBD1 (5 bases). The germline gives CDR1 SNHLY, CDR2 FYNNEI. The CDR3 runs 15 residues. V lost 1 base to trimming and J lost 5 bases, with 12 bases between them.